This TCR beta chain derives from a study of shared clonotypes between healthy human individuals. The germline V and J ends were trimmed by 2 bases and 0 bases, with 11 bases remaining between them. The CDR3 runs to 16 residues. CDR1 is MNHEY, CDR2 SMNVEV, per germline (reference sequence). Per the original methods: Filtering differed for immunoSEQ, which gave only junction sequences without quality scores. Profiled with immunoSEQ multiplex PCR; TCRdb holds only in-frame clones, not every one. For V, J and clone size, that table is used; D and trimming come from the DNA. Here the sample spans roughly 660,000 clones, less than 95% being singletons.

V usage is TRBV27 and J usage is TRBJ2-1; D is unresolved. Sequenced material: memory CD8+ T cells from PBMCs. The subset denotes: CD45RO+ cells pooled with CCR7-negative TemRA cells. This clonotype was obtained from a man aged 18 to 35 in good health. Some clones in this sample may be carry-over from other donors' samples. The CDR3: CASSLATSSSYNEQFF. CDR3 bases: TGTGCCAGCAGTTTAGCGACAAGCAGCTCCTACAATGAGCAGTTCTTC.